This TCR beta chain was captured by sequencing in a study of T cells in Graves' hyperthyroidism and ophthalmopathy. TCR beta CDR3 regions were amplified from RNA transcripts. Carried out on the TCR CDR3, a first-round RT-PCR used the HTBI primer set. TCRdb recomputed calls from the multiplex PCR reads with MiXCR, one row per CDR3 protein. Among 350,000 or so distinct CDR3 sequences listed, less than 20% were seen once. Looked up from germline, CDR1 is SGHRS and CDR2 is YFSETQ. V gave up 4 bases and J gave up 0 bases; unmatched junction bases: 12. This CDR3 has 18 amino acids. In its sample, this clonotype was seen a few times.

This sequence joins TRBV5-1 and TRBJ1-3, with 8 bases that match TRBD1. Sequencing was performed on blood. The source is a woman aged 35 to 49 with Graves' ophthalmopathy. CDR3 sequence reads: CASSMGGQAQRSGNTIYF. The CDR3 DNA follows: TGCGCCAGCAGCATGGGGGGACAGGCCCAACGCTCTGGAAACACCATATATTTT.